These T cell receptor beta chains were read from a single sample in a study of blood T cell repertoires in COVID-19. The data were produced by immunoSEQ multiplex PCR, yet TCRdb's version contains in-frame clones alone and is incomplete. This sample carries 14,000 to 15,000 clones, 89% of them seen once, and the ten largest clones take 3.1%. Material: peripheral blood. The receptors stem from a human donor in a cohort sampled during active COVID-19. Each CDR3 is given with its conserved first and last residue. The order of the fields is J gene, D gene, clone size, V gene, CDR3 DNA, CDR3 protein. The D gene is left open where the match is weak. Clone sizes are given selectively: once, few, many, or a class where the clone is expanded.

TRBJ2-7 | NA | NA | TRBV5-1 | TGCGCCAGCAGCTCCTCGACAGGAACCTACGAGCAGTACTTC | CASSSSTGTYEQYF
TRBJ1-1 | NA | NA | TRBV2 | TGTGCCAGCAGGGAAACAGACAGGCCTGAAGCTTTCTTT | CASRETDRPEAFF
TRBJ2-4 | NA | NA | TRBV29-1 | TGCAGCGTTGAAGATCGTGGGGGAGGTAAAAACATTCAGTACTTC | CSVEDRGGGKNIQYF
TRBJ2-2 | NA | NA | TRBV5-1 | TGCGCCAGCAGCGGGGTGTCGGGGGCCGGGGAGCTGTTTTTT | CASSGVSGAGELFF
TRBJ1-5 | NA | NA | TRBV19 | TGTGCCAGTAGCCCCATGGCCATCAACCAGCCCCAGCATTTT | CASSPMAINQPQHF
TRBJ1-6 | NA | NA | TRBV5-1 | TGCGCCAGCAGCCCCCCGGGTGCAGGGAATTCACCCCTCCACTTT | CASSPPGAGNSPLHF
TRBJ2-2 | TRBD1 | NA | TRBV5-1 | TGCGCCAGCAGCCCCCGACAGGGTACCGGGGAGCTGTTTTTT | CASSPRQGTGELFF
TRBJ2-2 | TRBD2 | NA | TRBV12-5 | TGTGCTAGTGGTCCGGGCGGCGGGGGGGCCACCGGGGAGCTGTTTTTT | CASGPGGGGATGELFF
TRBJ2-7 | TRBD1 | NA | TRBV7-9 | TGTGCCAGCAGCCGGACAGGTCTCTACGAGCAGTACTTC | CASSRTGLYEQYF
TRBJ1-4 | NA | NA | TRBV29-1 | TGCAGCGCCGCCCCCCAGGGCTCCATAACTAATGAAAAACTGTTTTTT | CSAAPQGSITNEKLFF
TRBJ1-4 | NA | NA | TRBV4-1 | TGCGCCAGCAGCCAAGAGATTGGGGGGGGAAAACTGTTTTTT | CASSQEIGGGKLFF
TRBJ2-7 | TRBD1 | once | TRBV5-4 | TGTGCCAGCAGCTTGGTCGGGACAGAGGCCTACGAGCAGTACTTC | CASSLVGTEAYEQYF
TRBJ2-3 | TRBD2 | few | TRBV7-2 | TGTGCCAGCAGGCGCCTAGCGGGGAACGCAGATACGCAGTATTTT | CASRRLAGNADTQYF
TRBJ1-2 | NA | NA | TRBV19 | TGTGCCAGCACCAGTGGAGGGGCTGGGGAGTATGGCTACACCTTC | CASTSGGAGEYGYTF
TRBJ1-1 | NA | once | TRBV11-3 | TGTGCCAGCAGCTCTCAGGGCGCCTCTGAAGCTTTCTTT | CASSSQGASEAFF
TRBJ2-1 | NA | NA | TRBV18 | TGTGCCAGCTCACCACCAGGCAAGGGAGCCAATGAGCAGTTCTTC | CASSPPGKGANEQFF
TRBJ1-3 | TRBD1 | medium-sized | TRBV7-3 | TGTGCCAGCAGTCACGGACAGGGCTCTGGAAACACCATATATTTT | CASSHGQGSGNTIYF
TRBJ2-7 | NA | NA | TRBV5-6 | TGTGCCAGCAGCTCCCGGGACGGGGGGCTCTACGAGCAGTACTTC | CASSSRDGGLYEQYF
TRBJ1-1 | NA | NA | TRBV5-1 | TGCGCCAGCAGCTTGGCCGGGAACACTGAAGCTTTCTTT | CASSLAGNTEAFF
TRBJ1-1 | NA | NA | TRBV20-1 | TGCAGTGCTAAACAGAACACTGAAGCTTTCTTT | CSAKQNTEAFF
TRBJ1-2 | NA | NA | TRBV30 | TGTGCCTGGAGTGTACTAGGTTTCAGAAATGGCTACACCTTC | CAWSVLGFRNGYTF
TRBJ2-7 | TRBD1 | NA | TRBV6-5 | TGTGCCAGCAGCCCGGACAGGTGGGCGATCTACGAGCAGTACTTC | CASSPDRWAIYEQYF
TRBJ1-2 | NA | NA | TRBV5-5 | TGTGCCAGCAGCTTGGCGGCTAACTATGGCTACACCTTC | CASSLAANYGYTF
TRBJ1-1 | TRBD1 | NA | TRBV2 | TGTGCCAGCAGTGAAATCCGGCAGGGGGCAGGGGGAGCTTTCTTT | CASSEIRQGAGGAFF
TRBJ2-7 | NA | NA | TRBV29-1 | TGCAGCGTTGAGGACGGGACTTACGAGCAGTACTTC | CSVEDGTYEQYF
TRBJ2-2 | TRBD2 | NA | TRBV3-1/TRBV3-2 | TGTGCCAGCAGCCCGCCCAAGCGGGGAATATGGGCCGGGGAGCTGTTTTTT | CASSPPKRGIWAGELFF
TRBJ2-1 | TRBD1 | NA | TRBV6-6 | TGTGCCAGCAGACGAGGACAGGGCAATGCCAATGAGCAGTTCTTC | CASRRGQGNANEQFF
TRBJ2-1 | NA | NA | TRBV5-1 | TGCGCCAGCAGCTTGGGACATACGAATGAGCAGTTCTTC | CASSLGHTNEQFF
TRBJ1-2 | TRBD1 | NA | TRBV18 | TGTGCCAGCTCTCCAGGGGGCGGCTATGGCTACACCTTC | CASSPGGGYGYTF
TRBJ2-2 | NA | once | TRBV5-1 | TGCGCCAGCAGCACGGGGGTCCTCACCGGGGAGCTGTTTTTT | CASSTGVLTGELFF
TRBJ1-2 | TRBD1 | NA | TRBV7-2 | TGTGCCAGCAGCGGAGGGACAGGGGGCTTCGGTGGCTACACCTTC | CASSGGTGGFGGYTF
TRBJ2-1 | NA | NA | TRBV15 | TGTGCCACCAGCAGAGTGGGCAGCGGGAATGAGCAGTTCTTC | CATSRVGSGNEQFF